This T cell receptor beta chain was sequenced during a study of beta chain features in type 1 diabetes. Study results and limitations: In every one of the four CD4+ subsets, TCRB CDR3s were moderately but significantly shorter in Type 1 diabetes patients.

The trim removed 6 bases at V and 6 bases at J, leaving 8 bases unmatched. Germline CDR1 is MNHEY and CDR2 is SMNVEV (reference sequence). The CDR3 loop spans 14 amino acids. Expressed TCRB transcripts got sequenced, as all isolated RNA was reverse transcribed. Data came from immunoSEQ multiplex PCR; TCRdb stores just in-frame clones and leaves some out. The table has under 250,000 clones, 14% seen once. A note on this clone: Its antigen is as yet unknown.

The sequencing sample was made of naive CD4+ T cells from blood. The clonotype comes from a man younger than 45 with type 1 diabetes. The V and J genes are TRBV27 and TRBJ2-7, with 10 nucleotides matching TRBD1. The DNA for the CDR3 is TGTGCCAGCAGGACAGGGGGCCCGGGGGGCGAGCAGTACTTC. Its translation: CASRTGGPGGEQYF.